These 27 T cell receptor beta chains were all obtained from the same sample, sequenced in a study of blood T cell repertoires in COVID-19. Using immunoSEQ multiplex PCR, the repertoire was profiled, and TCRdb retains in-frame clones only, with some absent. In the table there are 170,000 or so clones, about 83% of which are singletons. The sequenced material came from peripheral blood. Receptors were obtained from a young woman who had recovered from COVID-19.

This chain joins TRBV10-3 and TRBJ1-2; no firm D call. The CDR3 runs to 12 residues. In germline, CDR1 is ENHRY, CDR2 SYGVKD. Trimming removed 7 bases at V and 3 bases at J, with 9 bases between. The CDR3 DNA reads TGTGCCATCAAGGAGGTTCACTATGGCTACACCTTC. It translates to CAIKEVHYGYTF.

This clone was seen a handful of times. The chain carries TRBV9 and TRBJ2-7; 7 nucleotides match TRBD1. CDR1 is SGDLS and CDR2 is YYNGEE in the germline V gene. The V segment lost 3 bases and the J segment 4 bases; nucleotides outside the gene matches: 7. The CDR3 contains 14 residues. The CDR3 reads CASSARQGWYEQYF. The CDR3 coding sequence is TGTGCCAGCAGCGCCCGACAGGGATGGTACGAGCAGTACTTC.

This clone was observed a handful of times. The chain recombines TRBV4-1 with TRBJ1-1; D call uncertain. The CDR3 runs to 13 residues. The V end lost 4 bases, the J end lost 1 base, and 7 bases lay between the germline ends. Germline V gene sequence: CDR1 MGHRA, CDR2 YSYEKL. CDR3 bases: TGCGCCAGCAGCCCCCGGGGGAACACTGAAGCTTTCTTT. Its translation is CASSPRGNTEAFF.

This clone was detected only once. The rearrangement joins TRBV25-1 to TRBJ2-1; tentative D call: TRBD2 (5 bases). This CDR3 is built from 16 residues. V dropped 1 base and J dropped 2 bases, with 12 bases sitting between them. Germline V gene lookup returns CDR1 MGHDK and CDR2 SYGVNS. CDR3 DNA: TGTGCCAGCAGTGAATCCCGCAGCGGAACCTACAATGAGCAGTTCTTC. Protein: CASSESRSGTYNEQFF.

The chain combines TRBV7-3 with TRBJ2-3; weak D call: TRBD1 (6 bases). CDR3 size: 14 residues. From germline, CDR1 is SGHTA and CDR2 FQGTGA. V was shortened by 4 bases and J by 2 bases, with 10 bases between the two germline ends. This CDR3 is CASSSWGPTDTQYF. The CDR3 nucleotides read TGTGCCAGCAGCTCATGGGGGCCCACAGATACGCAGTATTTT.

This chain uses TRBV19 with TRBJ1-6, with 7 bases aligning to TRBD1. The germline V gene has CDR1 LNHDA and CDR2 SQIVND (reference sequence). Losses at the gene ends were 6 bases for V and 0 bases for J; bases not matched to a gene: 5. The CDR3 runs to 16 residues. CDR3 residues: CASRLDRSSYNSPLHF. In nucleotides, the CDR3 is TGTGCCAGTAGGCTGGACAGGAGCTCCTATAATTCACCCCTCCACTTT.

This rearrangement joins TRBV7-6 to TRBJ1-5; possible D gene TRBD1, 5 bases. Per germline, CDR1 SGHVS and CDR2 FNYEAQ. The CDR3 is made up of 16 amino acids. The ends were cut back, 3 bases at V and 5 bases at J, with 17 bases in the middle. The CDR3 is CASSFRQPVWDQPQHF. CDR3 in DNA: TGTGCCAGCAGCTTTCGACAGCCCGTGTGGGATCAGCCCCAGCATTTT.

The chain couples TRBV7-2 to TRBJ2-3, with a possible D match to TRBD2 (6 bases). The CDR3 contains 15 residues. Germline V gives CDR1 SGHTA, CDR2 FQGNSA. V lost 1 base to trimming and J lost 2 bases, with 10 bases between them. The CDR3 DNA sequence: TGTGCCAGCAGCTTAGGAGGGACTTTCACAGATACGCAGTATTTT. Protein product: CASSLGGTFTDTQYF.

The genes are TRBV19 and TRBJ2-2; D unclear. V was clipped by 6 bases and J by 1 base, with 9 bases between them. Germline values: CDR1 LNHDA, CDR2 SQIVND (reference sequence). This CDR3 is 14 amino acids long. The CDR3 DNA sequence: TGTGCCAGTAGCCAAATACTGAACACCGGGGAGCTGTTTTTT. Its translation is CASSQILNTGELFF.

This clone occurred once. V gene TRBV9 combines with J gene TRBJ2-2; 8 positions agree with TRBD2. This CDR3 region has 15 residues. Unmatched junction bases numbered 3, after V lost 1 base and J lost 4 bases. CDR1 and CDR2 (germline): SGDLS, YYNGEE. The CDR3, as DNA: TGTGCCAGCAGCGTAAGCGGGAGCACCACCGGGGAGCTGTTTTTT. Its translation is CASSVSGSTTGELFF. Full variable domain (outside the CDR3, taken from reference TRBV9 and TRBJ2-2): DSGVTQTPKHLITATGQRVTLRCSPRSGDLSVYWYQQSLDQGLQFLIQYYNGEERAKGNILERFSAQQFPDLHSELNLSSLELGDSALYFCASSVSGSTTGELFFGEGSRLTVL.

V usage is TRBV21-1 and J usage is TRBJ2-1; the table names TRBD2, a call not compared with the DNA. TRBV21-1 is tagged as a pseudogene. The CDR3 contains 17 residues. CDR3 sequence (DNA): TGTGCCAGCAGCCTCCGTCCTCTAGCGGGAGCCCACAATGAGCAGTTCTTC. This codes for CASSLRPLAGAHNEQFF.

This chain links TRBV7-3 with TRBJ2-3, with no clear D. The CDR3 totals 13 residues. From germline, CDR1 is SGHTA and CDR2 FQGTGA. V was pared by 3 bases and J by 2 bases, with 6 bases between. This CDR3 is CASSFQYTDTQYF. In DNA, the CDR3 is TGTGCCAGCAGCTTTCAGTACACAGATACGCAGTATTTT.

This chain's CDR3 is CSVIGGGEQYF. CDR3 bases: TGCAGTGTCATTGGCGGGGGCGAGCAGTACTTC. The chain has TRBV20-1 and TRBJ2-7; 7 nucleotides match TRBD2. This CDR3 has 11 amino acids. The J segment lost 6 bases and the V segment lost 7 bases, leaving 6 bases of the junction unmatched. Germline loops: CDR1 DFQATT, CDR2 SNEGSKA (reference sequence).

As DNA, the CDR3 is TGTGCCAGTAATAGAGCGGAATGGAATCAGCCCCAGCATTTT. This gives the protein CASNRAEWNQPQHF. V usage is TRBV19 and J usage is TRBJ1-5; D gene ambiguous. The CDR3 runs 14 residues. With 7 bases removed from V and 4 bases from J, the gap between germline ends came to 14 bases. Germline V gene data show CDR1 as LNHDA and CDR2 as SQIVND (reference sequence).

This chain links TRBV18 with TRBJ2-6, with D maybe TRBD2 (5 bases). This CDR3 comprises 16 residues. Germline CDR1 reads KGHSH; CDR2 reads LQKENI. V lost 4 bases to trimming and J lost 2 bases, with 12 bases between them. The CDR3: CASSLGVQAGANVLTF. CDR3 in DNA: TGTGCCAGCTCACTCGGGGTCCAGGCTGGGGCCAACGTCCTGACTTTC.

V and J are TRBV7-9 and TRBJ1-5, with D possibly matching TRBD1 (5 bases). The CDR3 runs to 16 residues. Germline CDR1 is SEHNR and CDR2 is FQNEAQ (reference sequence). V was shortened by 1 base and J by 5 bases, with 15 bases between the two germline ends. The chain's CDR3 is CASSLGAGRVHQPQHF. CDR3 in DNA: TGTGCCAGCAGCTTAGGGGCAGGGAGGGTTCATCAGCCCCAGCATTTT.

The rearrangement links TRBV7-9 to TRBJ1-5; no clear D. This CDR3 region has 14 residues. The germline V gene encodes CDR1 SEHNR and CDR2 FQNEAQ (reference sequence). The V and J ends lost 4 bases and 3 bases respectively, with 10 bases between them. The DNA for the CDR3 is TGTGCCAGCAGCTCGCAGGCCCCCAATCAGCCCCAGCATTTT. It specifies CASSSQAPNQPQHF.

This chain joins TRBV27 and TRBJ1-2; D is unresolved. The length of the CDR3 is 14 residues. V was cut by 7 bases and J by 6 bases, with 18 bases left in between. The germline V gene encodes CDR1 MNHEY and CDR2 SMNVEV (reference sequence). For the CDR3, the DNA is TGTGCCAGCAAGGCTAGCGGGTACGGGAATGGCTACACCTTC. This translates into CASKASGYGNGYTF.

The rearrangement joins TRBV5-5 to TRBJ2-1; TRBD1 aligns across 8 bases. Germline V CDR1 and CDR2: SGHKS, YYEKEE (reference sequence). This CDR3 has 15 amino acids. J gave up 3 bases and V 3 bases, and 5 bases lay outside the gene matches. The CDR3 DNA follows: TGTGCCAGCAGCTGGGGGACAGGATTCTACAATGAGCAGTTCTTC. Amino acid sequence: CASSWGTGFYNEQFF.

This clone was seen a single time. The J gene is TRBJ1-2, the V gene TRBV25-1; D not certain. V lost 2 bases to trimming and J lost 6 bases, with 10 bases between them. Germline loops: CDR1 MGHDK, CDR2 SYGVNS. The CDR3 consists of 13 residues. For the CDR3, the DNA is TGTGCCAGCAGTGAAGCGGGGTCACATGGCTACACCTTC. It codes for CASSEAGSHGYTF.

CDR3 in amino acids: CAISEQASGKFGEQFF. The CDR3 DNA follows: TGTGCCATCAGCGAGCAGGCTAGCGGGAAATTCGGTGAGCAGTTCTTC. V is TRBV10-3 and J is TRBJ2-1; 9 bases agree with TRBD2. The CDR3 is 16 amino acids. Looked up from germline, CDR1 is ENHRY and CDR2 is SYGVKD. V shed 6 bases, J shed 9 bases, and the junction held 15 bases outside the gene matches.

This chain uses TRBV27 with TRBJ2-1; a weak D match, TRBD1 (5 bases). CDR3 length: 12 amino acids. V shed 6 bases and J shed 7 bases, with 10 bases lying between them. Germline CDR1 reads MNHEY; CDR2 reads SMNVEV (reference sequence). The CDR3 is CASRGRINEQFF. The CDR3 coding sequence is TGTGCCAGCAGGGGGCGGATAAATGAGCAGTTCTTC.

A single count supports this clone. The chain employs TRBV24-1 and TRBJ1-1; 7 bases are a match to TRBD1. CDR3 length: 15 residues. Germline-derived CDR1 and CDR2 are KGHDR and SFDVKD. V gave up 3 bases and J gave up 1 base; unmatched junction bases: 4. The CDR3 sequence is CATSDPHRGNTEAFF. DNA for the CDR3: TGTGCCACCAGTGATCCTCACAGGGGGAACACTGAAGCTTTCTTT.

The chain is built from TRBV4-3 and TRBJ2-3, with TRBD2 matching over 13 bases. The CDR3 contains 16 residues. Germline V gene data show CDR1 as LGHNA and CDR2 as YSLEER. With V trimmed by 0 bases and J by 6 bases, 3 bases remained unmatched. CDR3 region: CASSQELAGGSDTQYF. In nucleotides, the CDR3 is TGCGCCAGCAGCCAAGAACTAGCGGGAGGGTCTGATACGCAGTATTTT.

The CDR3 DNA is TGTGCCAGCAGTTTATTGAAGACTAGCGGGGCTGAGCAGTTCTTC. Amino acid sequence: CASSLLKTSGAEQFF. The chain carries TRBV27 and TRBJ2-1, with TRBD2 identical over 11 bases. Germline V gives CDR1 MNHEY, CDR2 SMNVEV (reference sequence). The CDR3 runs 15 residues. The trim removed 1 base at V and 9 bases at J, leaving 5 bases unmatched.

This clone was counted between two and nine times. The chain joins TRBV5-6 to TRBJ1-2; TRBD1 matches at 11 bases. V gave up 4 bases and J gave up 3 bases; unmatched junction bases: 11. CDR3 length: 17 amino acids. CDR1 and CDR2 from the germline V gene are SGHDT and YYEEEE. DNA of the CDR3: TGTGCCAGCAGCCTGATTAGGGACAGGGGGACCGACTATGGCTACACCTTC. Translating gives CASSLIRDRGTDYGYTF.

V gene TRBV10-3 combines with J gene TRBJ2-3, with 10 bases that match TRBD2. CDR1 is ENHRY and CDR2 is SYGVKD in the germline V gene. V was pared by 3 bases and J by 2 bases, with 14 bases of the junction left unmatched. The CDR3 covers 19 residues. The CDR3 nucleotides are TGTGCCATCAGTGAATTTGGGCTAGCGGGAGTGGGGCCCACAGATACGCAGTATTTT. This sequence encodes CAISEFGLAGVGPTDTQYF.